This T cell receptor (beta chain) appears in the sequencing data of a study of blood T cells in healthy people across ages. About the study: Researchers report that template switching captured about one barcoded beta molecule per two T cells.

Germline CDR1 and CDR2: SGDLS and YYNGEE. The CDR3 runs to 17 residues. This clonotype was seen at least ten times. What it binds is not known. Study-wide findings and caveats: TCR beta diversity, measured per million T cells, fell in a roughly linear way with age. Investigators viewed diversity estimates from one million T cells as underestimates, the study reported.

A second PCR of about 7 to 12 cycles used a sample-barcoded 5' primer and a J-beta primer mix. TCRdb re-called the 5' RACE reads with MiXCR, one entry per CDR3 protein. The data contain around 870,000 distinct CDR3 sequences, less than 35% of them singletons. The receptor comes from a woman older than 75 in good health. The chain uses TRBV9 and TRBJ2-7, with 10 bases lining up with TRBD2. TRBJ2-5 explains the end of the DNA better; the J call may be wrong. The sequencing input was blood. The CDR3 loop reads CASSLSGGAVLYGTQYF. The CDR3 DNA reads TGTGCCAGCAGCCTCAGCGGGGGGGCCGTCTTATACGGGACCCAGTACTTC.